This T cell receptor beta chain was recovered during a study of CD8 T cells in Susac syndrome. Random hexamers primed reverse transcription of about 0.45 to 1 ug RNA. With immunoSEQ multiplex PCR, TCR beta CDR3 was amplified across 54 Vbeta and 13 Jbeta. TCRdb fed the immunoSEQ multiplex PCR reads into MiXCR, producing one record per CDR3 protein. The repertoire holds just under 150,000 distinct CDR3 sequences, with roughly 94% as singletons. V dropped 10 bases and J dropped 0; count of bases not matched to a gene: 5. Germline V gene lookup returns CDR1 MNHEY and CDR2 SVGEGT. The CDR3 extends over 13 amino acids. Healthy donors constituted the controls, which were matched for age and sex.

This receptor was identified in a human donor in good health. Material: CD4+ T cells from PBMCs. The gene calls are TRBV6-2 or TRBV6-3 and TRBJ2-7, with 8 positions matching TRBD2. The CDR3 DNA sequence: TGTGCCACCTATAGCGGGATCTCCTACGAGCAGTACTTC. It translates to CATYSGISYEQYF.